Here is one T cell receptor (beta chain) with its context. Its antigen remains unknown. Each patient went into thyroid surgery without having received any treatment. These data come from a study of metastatic and nonmetastatic thyroid tumors. Study summary: Blood and tumor or nodule tissue repertoires from malignant and benign thyroid patients were compared.

Trimming removed 3 bases at V and 4 bases at J, with 22 bases between. Germline CDR1 and CDR2: MNHNS and SASEGT. CDR3 length: 18 amino acids. With MiXCR, TCRdb called clones anew from the PCR reads. The sample carries about 21,000 clones, roughly a third recorded once. Study-wide findings and caveats: Reported TCR beta diversity, measured in blood and tumor, was significantly higher for malignant thyroid tumors than for benign nodules.

The V gene is TRBV6-1, the J gene TRBJ2-1; a weak D match, TRBD2 (6 bases). The sample was blood. The receptor comes from a female donor with papillary thyroid cancer or a benign thyroid nodule (not recorded which). Some clones in this sample may be carry-over from other donors' samples. The CDR3 protein is CASSEIPDYLGRYNEQFF. The DNA for the CDR3 is TGTGCCAGCAGTGAGATACCGGACTACCTAGGGAGGTACAATGAGCAGTTCTTC.